The 18 T cell receptor beta chains below were found in one sample sequenced in a study of Tregs in tolerant kidney transplant recipients. The assay was immunoSEQ multiplex PCR, and TCRdb's table has in-frame clones only and misses some. The sample holds over 14,000 clones. The nonmyeloablative bone marrow transplants came from related graft donors, with transient mixed chimerism. This specimen was CD4+ T cells from blood (PBMCs), taken 12 months after the transplant. These receptors originate from a human patient who received a combined kidney and bone marrow transplant. These T cells may partly come from the graft donor.

For this clone: The DNA ends 3 residues before the CDR3 does, and the rest of the CDR3 is filled in from the germline J gene. This rearrangement joins TRBV18 to TRBJ2-1, with 9 bases that match TRBD2. Per germline, CDR1 KGHSH and CDR2 LQKENI. CDR3 size: 15 residues. The V segment lost 3 bases and the J segment 6 bases; nucleotides outside the gene matches: 6. Incomplete CDR3 DNA: TGTGCCAGCTCACCCTCGGGACTAGCCCCCAATGAG. This sequence encodes CASSPSGLAPNE. The entire CDR3 protein is CASSPSGLAPNEQFF.

About this clone itself: Coverage ceases 3 residues before the CDR3 finishes, and the germline J gene fills in the end. The rearrangement links TRBV20-1 to TRBJ2-5; 9 bases map to TRBD2. CDR1 DFQATT and CDR2 SNEGSKA come from the germline V gene (reference sequence). The CDR3 spans 16 residues. Losses at the gene ends were 3 bases for V and 7 bases for J; bases not matched to a gene: 15. CDR3 sequence reads: CSASSRRLAGAGTQYF. The DNA read from the CDR3 is TGCAGTGCTAGCTCCAGGAGATTAGCGGGAGCAGGGACC.

On this clone: From the germline J gene comes the end of the CDR3, since the read stops 3 residues before it. The chain uses TRBV13 and TRBJ2-7; the match to TRBD1 covers 9 bases. V gave up 5 bases and J gave up 2 bases; unmatched junction bases: 7. The CDR3 extends over 15 amino acids. CDR1 is PRHDT, CDR2 FYEKMQ, per germline (reference sequence). The CDR3 sequence is CASSQRTGATYEQYF. Partial CDR3 DNA: TGTGCCAGCAGCCAAAGGACAGGGGCGACCTACGAG.

About this clone: The read terminates 3 residues before the CDR3 end, so the remaining end is supplied by the germline J gene. The chain combines TRBV6-1 with TRBJ2-7; 8 nucleotides align to TRBD1. CDR3 length equals 15 residues. The J segment lost 4 bases and the V segment lost 3 bases, leaving 8 bases of the junction unmatched. Germline V gene sequence: CDR1 MNHNS, CDR2 SASEGT. CDR3 in amino acids: CASSEAGQGTYEQYF. The CDR3 bases that were read are TGTGCCAGCAGTGAGGCTGGACAGGGAACATACGAG.

Regarding this clone: Read sequence stops 3 residues before the CDR3 end, and the germline J gene provides the missing end. The chain carries TRBV18 and TRBJ1-2; TRBD1 matches at 7 bases. Germline CDR1 KGHSH, CDR2 LQKENI. This CDR3 has 16 residues. The covered CDR3 bases are TGTGCCAGCTCACCCCCCTCCACGACAGGGAGAGGTAAC. Residues: CASSPPSTTGRGN. The full CDR3 is CASSPPSTTGRGNYTF.

This clone is identified as medium-sized from frequency. The CDR3 end lies 3 residues beyond the end of the read and is filled in from the germline J gene. The rearrangement links TRBV5-6 to TRBJ2-5; TRBD1 is a possible D gene (5 bases). Germline V lookup: CDR1 SGHDT, CDR2 YYEEEE. The CDR3 runs to 13 residues. Trimming pared 1 base from V and 4 bases from J, leaving 8 bases between. The CDR3 DNA, read in part, is TGTGCCAGCAGCTTGCAGGGTCCAGAGACC. Protein product: CASSLQGPET. The CDR3, in full, reads CASSLQGPETQYF.

Regarding this clone: The DNA ends 3 residues before the CDR3 does, and the rest of the CDR3 is filled in from the germline J gene. The chain combines TRBV6-1 with TRBJ2-7; 10 bases line up with TRBD2. Trimming removed 1 base from V and 1 base from J; junction bases left unmatched: 1. The CDR3 consists of 15 residues. Germline-derived CDR1 and CDR2 are MNHNS and SASEGT. CDR3 sequence reads: CASSEGTSGSYEQYF. Partial CDR3 DNA: TGTGCCAGCAGTGAAGGGACTAGCGGATCCTACGAG.

Remarks on this clone: With the read ending 3 residues before the CDR3 end, the germline J gene is used to fill in that end. The chain combines TRBV29-1 with TRBJ2-5; D gene uncertain. Germline values: CDR1 SQVTM, CDR2 ANQGSEA. CDR3 length: 10 residues. V was cut by 4 bases and J by 5 bases, with 5 bases left in between. CDR3 sequence: CSVAIETQYF. CDR3 DNA, as far as it was read: TGCAGCGTTGCAATCGAGACC.

Comment on this clone: The DNA ends 3 residues before the CDR3 does, and the rest of the CDR3 is filled in from the germline J gene. This rearrangement joins TRBV11-2 to TRBJ2-1, with TRBD2 matching 7 bases. The CDR3 covers 15 residues. Germline values: CDR1 SGHAT, CDR2 FQNNGV. With V trimmed by 1 base and J by 4 bases, 4 bases remained unmatched. The covered CDR3 bases are TGTGCCAGCAGCTTAGTACTAGCGCCTTACAATGAG. Its translation: CASSLVLAPYNE. The whole CDR3 sequence is CASSLVLAPYNEQFF.

Of note for this clone: The DNA ends 3 residues before the CDR3 does, and the rest of the CDR3 is filled in from the germline J gene. The chain combines TRBV29-1 with TRBJ2-7; D possibly corresponds to TRBD1 (5 bases). V lost 3 bases, J lost 6 bases, and 12 bases lay in between. There are 12 residues in the CDR3. Germline V gene data show CDR1 as SQVTM and CDR2 as ANQGSEA. The sequenced part of the CDR3 DNA is TGCAGCGTTGATCCAGGGAAGGGCGAG. Translation gives CSVDPGKGE. Given in full, the CDR3 is CSVDPGKGEQYF.

To note about this clone: The missing CDR3 end, 3 residues past where the read stops, is filled in from the germline J gene. The chain couples TRBV19 to TRBJ2-3; D is uncertain. CDR3 size: 13 residues. Trimming pared 7 bases from V and 8 bases from J, leaving 16 bases between. Per the germline V gene, CDR1 is LNHDA and CDR2 is SQIVND (reference sequence). The chain's CDR3 is CASNPSVGGTQYF. The sequenced part of the CDR3 DNA is TGTGCCAGTAACCCCTCGGTTGGTGGTACG.

Turning to this clone: The observed sequence ends 3 residues before the CDR3 terminus, with the missing tail filled in from the germline J gene. V gene TRBV2 combines with J gene TRBJ2-2; a possible D gene is TRBD2 (6 bases). The germline V gene has CDR1 SNHLY and CDR2 FYNNEI. Trimming took 4 bases from V and 3 from J, leaving 15 bases between them. This CDR3 region has 16 residues. The CDR3 bases that were read are TGTGCCAGCAGTGCGGGACTCCCAAAGGACACCGGGGAG. Amino acid sequence: CASSAGLPKDTGE. The entire CDR3 protein reads CASSAGLPKDTGELFF. Looking up the rest from reference TRBV2 and TRBJ2-2 gives the full variable domain: EPEVTQTPSHQVTQMGQEVILRCVPISNHLYFYWYRQILGQKVEFLVSFYNNEISEKSEIFDDQFSVERPDGSNFTLKIRSTKLEDSAMYFCASSAGLPKDTGELFFGEGSRLTVL.

Of note for this clone: Coverage ceases 3 residues before the CDR3 finishes, and the germline J gene fills in the end. This sample includes further DNA sequences coding for the same CDR3. The chain carries TRBV5-1 and TRBJ2-2; no firm D call. V was pared by 1 base and J by 1 base, with 8 bases between. The CDR3 length is 15 residues. Germline lookup yields CDR1 SGHRS and CDR2 YFSETQ. The CDR3 loop is CASSLSAENTGELFF. The DNA read from the CDR3 is TGCGCCAGCAGCTTGAGCGCGGAGAACACCGGGGAG.

On this clone: The read gets to within 3 residues of the CDR3 end, and the germline J gene fills in the rest. The chain combines TRBV7-3 with TRBJ2-1; 9 positions agree with TRBD1. The germline V gene encodes CDR1 SGHTA and CDR2 FQGTGA. Losses at the gene ends were 4 bases for V and 9 bases for J; bases not matched to a gene: 7. The CDR3 is made up of 14 amino acids. CDR3 bases read: TGTGCCAGCAGCTCAGAACAGGGGGCGGGTGAG. Translating gives CASSSEQGAGE. The entire CDR3 protein is CASSSEQGAGEQFF.

For this clone: From the germline J gene comes the end of the CDR3, since the read stops 3 residues before it. The rearrangement joins TRBV5-1 to TRBJ2-5; 7 nucleotides align to TRBD1. The CDR3 runs to 13 residues. Looked up from germline, CDR1 is SGHRS and CDR2 is YFSETQ. The trim removed 6 bases at V and 3 bases at J, leaving 5 bases unmatched. CDR3 sequence reads: CASKMGQKETQYF. The part of the CDR3 DNA that was read is TGCGCCAGCAAAATGGGACAGAAAGAGACC.

Concerning this clone itself: From the germline J gene comes the end of the CDR3, since the read stops 3 residues before it. The V and J genes are TRBV7-3 and TRBJ2-2; D perhaps matches TRBD2 (6 bases). The germline V and J ends were trimmed by 4 bases and 8 bases, with 11 bases remaining between them. The CDR3 covers 13 residues. Germline loops: CDR1 SGHTA, CDR2 FQGTGA. The CDR3 region is CASSSGGRGELFF. The DNA read from the CDR3 is TGTGCCAGCAGCTCCGGGGGTCGGGGGGAG.

Regarding this clone: Read coverage stops 3 residues before the CDR3 terminus; the germline J gene supplies the remainder. The chain uses TRBV2 and TRBJ2-1; 11 bases map to TRBD2. CDR1 is SNHLY and CDR2 is FYNNEI in the germline V gene. The CDR3 extends over 14 amino acids. V gave up 10 bases and J gave up 8 bases; unmatched junction bases: 10. The CDR3 protein is CATLAGGPSDEQFF. The DNA read from the CDR3 is TGTGCCACCTTAGCGGGAGGGCCTAGCGATGAG.

About this clone: The CDR3 end falls 3 residues outside the read, so it is completed with the germline J gene. This chain connects TRBV7-2 to TRBJ2-3; 8 positions match TRBD2. From germline, CDR1 is SGHTA and CDR2 FQGNSA. The J segment lost 5 bases and the V segment lost 3 bases, leaving 4 bases of the junction unmatched. This CDR3 region has 14 residues. The DNA read from the CDR3 is TGTGCCAGCAGCTTTCTAGCGGGCCTAGATACG. It translates to CASSFLAGLDT. The whole CDR3 is CASSFLAGLDTQYF.